The source of this TCR beta chain is a study of T cells in narcolepsy. This clone was counted a few times. The antigen remains unidentified. Study outcomes and limitations: Same-patient CSF and blood CD4+ T cell clonotypes included HCRT-specific and TRIB2-specific autoreactive ones.

The repertoire was sequenced with immunoSEQ multiplex PCR; TCRdb's copy has only in-frame clones and lacks some. The sample has more than 20,000 clones, 70% to 90% seen once. The CDR3 consists of 15 residues. Germline lookup yields CDR1 MGHDK and CDR2 SYGVNS. V lost 5 bases and J lost 6; bases outside the gene matches: 7. This sequence originates from a human donor in good health. The sequenced material came from memory (CD45RA-) CD4+ T cells from blood. The chain uses TRBV25-1 and TRBJ2-2; 9 bases agree with TRBD1. This CDR3 is CASSSRDRVSGELFF. The CDR3, as DNA: TGTGCCAGCAGTTCTCGGGACAGGGTCTCCGGGGAGCTGTTTTTT.